The sequence of this TCR beta chain was determined in a study of CD8 T cells in ankylosing spondylitis. Details on this clonotype: Its antigen is unknown.

Findings and limits, study-wide: Relatively scarce in peripheral blood, disease-linked clones were CD8+. According to the report, clones linked to the disease were significantly enriched in matched synovial fluid samples taken from ankylosing spondylitis patients. Several highly homologous variants made up a TCR beta motif that seemed to typify ankylosing spondylitis blood.

Trimming took 2 bases from V and 6 from J, leaving 12 bases between them. The germline V gene has CDR1 MRHNA and CDR2 SNTAGT. The CDR3 is made up of 14 amino acids. TCRdb analysed the 5' RACE reads with MiXCR anew, one entry per CDR3 protein. The table includes more than 200,000 distinct CDR3 sequences, roughly 25% detected once. The chain recombines TRBV6-4 with TRBJ2-3; D might be TRBD1 (5 bases). The source material was blood, either unsorted or a sorted T cell fraction (not recorded which). This sequence was found in a male donor with ankylosing spondylitis or in good health (not recorded which). The CDR3 sequence is CASSDGALADTQYF. The CDR3 region has the DNA TGTGCCAGCAGTGACGGGGCCTTGGCGGATACGCAGTATTTT.